This T cell receptor (beta chain) was sequenced during a study of OX40 agonist ivuxolimab in advanced cancers. About the research overall: The eligibility criteria allowed prior anti-PD-1, anti-PD-L1 or anti-CTLA-4 therapy, and under 50% had some.

Trimming took off 4 bases at V and 7 bases at J, with 19 bases between the two ends. The CDR3 covers 15 residues. Germline CDR1 and CDR2: MNHEY and SVGAGI. TCRdb's copy holds only in-frame clones and misses some; the assay was immunoSEQ multiplex PCR. Of about 35,000 clones listed, over 60% are singletons. At cycle 4 day 1, cycle 7 day 1, and baseline, blood was sampled. The gene calls are TRBV6-5 and TRBJ1-2, with D possibly being TRBD1 (6 bases). The sample was CD4+ or CD8+ T cells sorted from blood, taken in a trial of the OX40 agonist ivuxolimab. This clonotype was sampled from an adult with an advanced solid tumor such as melanoma, head and neck, liver or kidney cancer. CDR3 protein: CASSLGAAGSGGYTF. The CDR3 DNA reads as TGTGCCAGCAGTTTGGGGGCGGCGGGGAGTGGTGGCTACACCTTC.